The clone carrying this T cell receptor beta chain was picked up a small number of times. The antigen is unknown. Each CDR3 protein gets one entry after TCRdb re-called the 5' RACE reads with MiXCR. In the table there are 250,000 or so distinct CDR3 sequences, about 18% of which are singletons. These data originate in a study of CD8 T cells in ankylosing spondylitis. The CDR3 covers 15 residues. The germline V gene has CDR1 MGHRA and CDR2 YSYEKL. V trimming: 5 bases; J trimming: 4 bases; junction bases outside the gene matches: 5. Study-level results: A motif in TCR beta, a set of eight or nine highly homologous variants, appeared characteristic of ankylosing spondylitis blood. Peripheral blood samples showed relatively rare disease-linked clones, and these clones were CD8+. Some of these motif variants have turned up before, in reports on reactive arthritis synovial fluid and blood.

The sample was blood, either unsorted or a sorted T cell fraction (not recorded which). J is TRBJ1-6 and V is TRBV4-1; TRBD1 aligns across 7 bases. The sequence was collected from a male donor with ankylosing spondylitis or in good health (not recorded which). CDR3 coding DNA: TGCGCCAGCAGCATAGGGACAGCTTATAATTCACCCCTCCACTTT. Residues: CASSIGTAYNSPLHF.